In this sample, the clone carrying this T cell receptor beta chain turned up once. The sample comes from a study of blood T cell repertoires in COVID-19. Overall study: Specimens from acute and convalescent COVID-19 originated in the United States, Italy and Spain.

The CDR3 covers 11 residues. Trimming removed 7 bases from V and 9 bases from J, with 10 bases in between. Per the original data handling: Quantification of nucleated cells was approximated via reference gene primer amplification. The assay was immunoSEQ multiplex PCR, and TCRdb's table has in-frame clones only and misses some. V and J calls and clone size are as listed in that table; D and trimming were resolved from the DNA. The sample yields about 45,000 clones, roughly nine tenths seen once. The chain is built from TRBV12-3 or TRBV12-4 and TRBJ2-1; no clear D gene. The sample comprised peripheral blood. This receptor was obtained from a human donor in a cohort sampled during active COVID-19. CDR3 coding DNA: TGTGCCAGCACCTTATTGGCTGAGCAGTTCTTC. Translating gives CASTLLAEQFF.